This TCR beta chain was retrieved from a study of control samples from healthy donors and cancer patients. Libraries were prepared by immunoSEQ multiplex PCR; TCRdb keeps only in-frame clonotypes and omits some of them. The sample has about 78,000 clones; roughly nine tenths are singletons. V was clipped by 8 bases and J by 5 bases, with 6 bases between them. The CDR3 sequence is 10 residues long. The germline gives CDR1 SEHNR, CDR2 FQNEAQ (reference sequence). The sample was blood. The rearrangement joins TRBV7-9 to TRBJ2-5; D uncertain. The sequence was obtained from a woman in her sixties in good health. CDR3 loop: CASEGETQYF. The CDR3 DNA is TGTGCCAGCGAAGGGGAGACCCAGTACTTC.